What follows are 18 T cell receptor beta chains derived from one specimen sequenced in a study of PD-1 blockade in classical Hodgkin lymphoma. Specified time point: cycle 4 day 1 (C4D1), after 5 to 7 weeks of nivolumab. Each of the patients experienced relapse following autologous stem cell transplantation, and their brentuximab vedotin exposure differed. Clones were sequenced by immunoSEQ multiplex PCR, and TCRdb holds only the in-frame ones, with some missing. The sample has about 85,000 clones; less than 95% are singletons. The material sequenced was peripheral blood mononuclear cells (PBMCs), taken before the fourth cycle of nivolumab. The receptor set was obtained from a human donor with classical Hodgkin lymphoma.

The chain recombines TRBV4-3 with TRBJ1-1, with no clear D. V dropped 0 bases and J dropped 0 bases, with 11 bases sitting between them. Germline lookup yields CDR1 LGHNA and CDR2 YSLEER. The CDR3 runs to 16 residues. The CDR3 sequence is CASSQDPPPMNTEAFF. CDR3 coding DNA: TGCGCCAGCAGCCAAGATCCTCCCCCTATGAACACTGAAGCTTTCTTT.

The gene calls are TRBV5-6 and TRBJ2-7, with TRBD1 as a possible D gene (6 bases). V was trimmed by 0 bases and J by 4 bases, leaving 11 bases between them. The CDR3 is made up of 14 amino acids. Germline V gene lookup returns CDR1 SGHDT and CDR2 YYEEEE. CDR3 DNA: TGTGCCAGCAGCTTGGGGTCCAGGGGATACGAGCAGTACTTC. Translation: CASSLGSRGYEQYF.

In DNA form, the CDR3 reads TGTGCCAGCAGCTTATCGGCTCCCCCCGATACGCAGTATTTT. It translates to CASSLSAPPDTQYF. The J gene is TRBJ2-3, the V gene TRBV7-3, with D unresolved. The CDR3 is made up of 14 amino acids. Germline CDR1 SGHTA, CDR2 FQGTGA. Trimming took 2 bases from V and 6 from J, leaving 12 bases between them.

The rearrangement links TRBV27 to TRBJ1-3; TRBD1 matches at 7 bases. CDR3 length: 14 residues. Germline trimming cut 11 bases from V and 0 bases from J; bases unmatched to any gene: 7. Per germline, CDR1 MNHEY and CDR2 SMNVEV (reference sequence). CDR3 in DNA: TGTGCCGGCGGACGGGACAGCTCTGGAAACACCATATATTTT. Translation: CAGGRDSSGNTIYF.

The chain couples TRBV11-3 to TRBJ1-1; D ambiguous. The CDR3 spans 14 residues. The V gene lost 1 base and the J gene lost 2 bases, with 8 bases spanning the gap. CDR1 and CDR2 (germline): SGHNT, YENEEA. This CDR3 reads CASSLVPDNTEAFF. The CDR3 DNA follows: TGTGCCAGCAGCTTAGTCCCAGATAACACTGAAGCTTTCTTT.

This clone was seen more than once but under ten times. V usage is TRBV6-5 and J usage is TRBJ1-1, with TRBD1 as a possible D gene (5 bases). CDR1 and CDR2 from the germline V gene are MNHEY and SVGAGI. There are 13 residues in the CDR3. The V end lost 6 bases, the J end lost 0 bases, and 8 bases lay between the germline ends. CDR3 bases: TGTGCCAGCAGGGGACGATTGAACACTGAAGCTTTCTTT. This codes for CASRGRLNTEAFF.

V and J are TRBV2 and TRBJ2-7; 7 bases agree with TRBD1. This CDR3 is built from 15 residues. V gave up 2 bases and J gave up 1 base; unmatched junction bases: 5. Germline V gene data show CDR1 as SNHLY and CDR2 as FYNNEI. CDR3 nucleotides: TGTGCCAGCAGTGAAACCCCGGGACAGTCCTACGAGCAGTACTTC. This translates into CASSETPGQSYEQYF.

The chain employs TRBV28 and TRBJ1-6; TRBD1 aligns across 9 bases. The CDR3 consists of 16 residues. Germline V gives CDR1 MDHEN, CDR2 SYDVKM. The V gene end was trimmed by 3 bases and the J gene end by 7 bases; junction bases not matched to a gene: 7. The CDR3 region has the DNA TGTGCCAGCAGTTTCCGTAGAGGACAGGGGAATTCACCCCTCCACTTT. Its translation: CASSFRRGQGNSPLHF.

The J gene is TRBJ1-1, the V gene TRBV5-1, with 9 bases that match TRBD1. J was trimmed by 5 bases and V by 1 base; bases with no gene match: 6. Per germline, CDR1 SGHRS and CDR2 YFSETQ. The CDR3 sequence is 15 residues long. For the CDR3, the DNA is TGCGCCAGCAGCTTGATGGGACAGGGTGGAACTGAAGCTTTCTTT. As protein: CASSLMGQGGTEAFF.

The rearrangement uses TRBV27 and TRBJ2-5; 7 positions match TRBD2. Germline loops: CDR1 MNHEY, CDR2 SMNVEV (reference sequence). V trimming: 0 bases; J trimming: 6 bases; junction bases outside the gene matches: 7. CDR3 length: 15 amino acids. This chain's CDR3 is CASSLSASGQQTQYF. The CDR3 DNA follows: TGTGCCAGCAGTTTATCGGCTAGCGGTCAACAGACCCAGTACTTC.

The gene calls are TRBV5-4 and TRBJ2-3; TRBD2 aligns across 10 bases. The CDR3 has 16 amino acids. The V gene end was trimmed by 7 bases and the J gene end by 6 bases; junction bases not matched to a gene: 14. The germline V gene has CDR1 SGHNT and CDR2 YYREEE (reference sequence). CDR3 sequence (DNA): TGTGCCAGCCACCTCGGGGAGCGGGGGGGAAGGGATACGCAGTATTTT. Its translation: CASHLGERGGRDTQYF. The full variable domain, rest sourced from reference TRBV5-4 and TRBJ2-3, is ETGVTQSPTHLIKTRGQQVTLRCSSQSGHNTVSWYQQALGQGPQFIFQYYREEENGRGNFPPRFSGLQFPNYSSELNVNALELDDSALYLCASHLGERGGRDTQYFGPGTRLTVL.

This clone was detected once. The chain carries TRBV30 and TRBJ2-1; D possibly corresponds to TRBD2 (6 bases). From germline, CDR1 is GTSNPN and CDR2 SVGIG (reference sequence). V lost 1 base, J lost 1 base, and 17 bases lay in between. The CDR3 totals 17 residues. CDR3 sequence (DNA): TGTGCCTGGAGTGCCCTACTAACTAGCAGGTCCTACAATGAGCAGTTCTTC. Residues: CAWSALLTSRSYNEQFF.

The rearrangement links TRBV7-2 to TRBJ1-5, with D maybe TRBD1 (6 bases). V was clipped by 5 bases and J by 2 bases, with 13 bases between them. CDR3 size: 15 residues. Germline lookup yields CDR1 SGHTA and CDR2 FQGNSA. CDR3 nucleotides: TGTGCCAGCAGCGCCGCGGGGGGCGGCAATCAGCCCCAGCATTTT. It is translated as CASSAAGGGNQPQHF. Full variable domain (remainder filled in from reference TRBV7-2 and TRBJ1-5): GAGVSQSPSNKVTEKGKDVELRCDPISGHTALYWYRQSLGQGLEFLIYFQGNSAPDKSGLPSDRFSAERTGGSVSTLTIQRTQQEDSAVYLCASSAAGGGNQPQHFGDGTRLSIL.

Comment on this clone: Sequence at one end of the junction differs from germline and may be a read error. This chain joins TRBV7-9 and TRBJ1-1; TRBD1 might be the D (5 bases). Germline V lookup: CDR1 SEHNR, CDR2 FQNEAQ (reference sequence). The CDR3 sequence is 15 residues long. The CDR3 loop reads CASNLGQGQNTEAFF. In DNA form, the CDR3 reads TGTGCCAGCAACTTAGGGCAGGGTCAGAACACTGAAGCTTTCTTT.

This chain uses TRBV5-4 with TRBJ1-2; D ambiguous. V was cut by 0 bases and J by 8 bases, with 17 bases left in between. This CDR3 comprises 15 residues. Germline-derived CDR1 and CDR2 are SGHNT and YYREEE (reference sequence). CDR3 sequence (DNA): TGTGCCAGCAGCTTGGATGGCCCCAAAAGGAGGGGCTACACCTTC. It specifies CASSLDGPKRRGYTF.

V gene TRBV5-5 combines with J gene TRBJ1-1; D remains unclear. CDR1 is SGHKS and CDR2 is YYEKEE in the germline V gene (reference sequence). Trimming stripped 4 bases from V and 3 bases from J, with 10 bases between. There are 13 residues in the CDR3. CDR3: CASSLAPHTEAFF. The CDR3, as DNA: TGTGCCAGCAGCCTAGCCCCACACACTGAAGCTTTCTTT.

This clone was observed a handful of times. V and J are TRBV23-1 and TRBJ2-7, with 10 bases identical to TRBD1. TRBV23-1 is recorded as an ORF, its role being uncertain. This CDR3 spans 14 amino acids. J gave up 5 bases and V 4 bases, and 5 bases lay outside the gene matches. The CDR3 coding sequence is TGCGCCAGCAGTCCGGGACAGGGGAGCCACGAGCAGTACTTC. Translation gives CASSPGQGSHEQYF.

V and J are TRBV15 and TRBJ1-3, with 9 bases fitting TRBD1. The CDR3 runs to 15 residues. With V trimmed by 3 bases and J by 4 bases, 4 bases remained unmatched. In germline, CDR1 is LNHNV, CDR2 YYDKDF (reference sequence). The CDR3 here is CATSRDRGEGNTIYF. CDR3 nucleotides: TGTGCCACCAGCAGGGACAGGGGAGAAGGAAACACCATATATTTT. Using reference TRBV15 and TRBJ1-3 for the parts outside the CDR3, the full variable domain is DAMVIQNPRYQVTQFGKPVTLSCSQTLNHNVMYWYQQKSSQAPKLLFHYYDKDFNNEADTPDNFQSRRPNTSFCFLDIRSPGLGDTAMYLCATSRDRGEGNTIYFGEGSWLTVV.